The 8 T cell receptor beta chains below all came from one sample that was sequenced in a study of low-dose radiotherapy and immunotherapy resistance in tumors. Documented time point: before trial treatment. Covering alpha and beta chains, TRAV- and TRBV-specific primers were used for the first-strand cDNA. Amplification, which lasted around 22 PCR cycles, used a constant-region primer and V-primer adapter to amplify TCRs. MiXCR, applied by TCRdb to the reads, yields one record per CDR3 protein. The profile shows around 79,000 distinct CDR3 sequences, approximately 20% of them singletons. Source: PBMCs, taken before treatment. The receptors here all came from a male donor with prostate cancer.

This clonotype was observed many times. The rearrangement joins TRBV27 to TRBJ2-5, with D maybe TRBD1 (7 bases). CDR1 and CDR2 from the germline V gene are MNHEY and SMNVEV (reference sequence). There are 14 residues in the CDR3. Trimming removed 2 bases at V and 3 bases at J, with 10 bases between. The CDR3 DNA reads as TGTGCCAGCAGTTTACAGGGGGGCGAAGAGACCCAGTACTTC. This translates into CASSLQGGEETQYF.

This clonotype was detected many times. V is TRBV30 and J is TRBJ2-2; D remains ambiguous. V was shortened by 1 base and J by 8 bases, with 11 bases between the two germline ends. The CDR3 length is 13 residues. Germline V gene sequence: CDR1 GTSNPN, CDR2 SVGIG (reference sequence). In nucleotides, the CDR3 is TGTGCCTGGAGTGAAAAAAGGCTAGGGGAGCTGTTTTTT. Its translation: CAWSEKRLGELFF.

This clonotype has a count of ten or more. V gene TRBV13 combines with J gene TRBJ2-3; 8 nucleotides agree with TRBD2. Trimming removed 5 bases from V and 7 bases from J; junction bases left unmatched: 20. The germline V gene encodes CDR1 PRHDT and CDR2 FYEKMQ (reference sequence). CDR3 length equals 18 residues. The CDR3 nucleotides are TGTGCCAGCAGCCGGCGGCCGGACGGGGGGGCGGGAATGTATACGCAGTATTTT. Its translation is CASSRRPDGGAGMYTQYF.

This clonotype came up many times. This chain connects TRBV2 to TRBJ1-1; D remains unclear. There are 13 residues in the CDR3. Trimming cost V 4 bases and J 3 bases, with 9 bases left between them. The germline CDR1 and CDR2 sequences are SNHLY and FYNNEI. In DNA, the CDR3 is TGTGCCAGCAGTGCCTTGGAGGACACTGAAGCTTTCTTT. Translation gives CASSALEDTEAFF.

This clonotype was seen many times. Here the CDR3 reads CASSLARDTGTYEQYF. CDR3 DNA sequence: TGCGCCAGCAGCTTGGCCCGGGACACGGGGACCTACGAGCAGTACTTC. This rearrangement joins TRBV5-1 to TRBJ2-7; the D gene is possibly TRBD1 (6 bases). CDR3 length equals 16 residues. CDR1 SGHRS and CDR2 YFSETQ come from the germline V gene. With 0 bases removed from V and 2 bases from J, the gap between germline ends came to 15 bases.

This clonotype was seen more than once but under ten times. The chain recombines TRBV5-8 with TRBJ1-2, with D unclear. Germline V lookup: CDR1 SGHTS, CDR2 YDEGEE. V lost 1 base, J lost 7 bases, and 11 bases lay in between. This CDR3 is built from 13 residues. In nucleotides, the CDR3 is TGTGCCAGCAGCTTGCGAGAGGTATCTGGCTACACCTTC. Its protein product is CASSLREVSGYTF.

The chain recombines TRBV7-3 with TRBJ2-5; D uncertain. This CDR3 has 13 residues. The V gene's germline CDR1 is SGHTA and CDR2 FQGTGA. The germline V and J ends were trimmed by 5 bases and 7 bases, with 14 bases remaining between them. The CDR3 loop reads CASSAGPLGTQYF. DNA for the CDR3: TGTGCCAGCAGCGCCGGACCCTTGGGGACCCAGTACTTC. Full variable domain (missing parts from reference TRBV7-3 and TRBJ2-5): GAGVSQTPSNKVTEKGKYVELRCDPISGHTALYWYRQSLGQGPEFLIYFQGTGAADDSGLPNDRFFAVRPEGSVSTLKIQRTERGDSAVYLCASSAGPLGTQYFGPGTRLLVL.

This clonotype was detected many times. The CDR3 DNA sequence: TGTGCCAGCAGGAGATCAACTAATGAAAAACTGTTTTTT. The encoded protein is CASRRSTNEKLFF. V usage is TRBV28 and J usage is TRBJ1-4; D unresolved. V was trimmed by 6 bases and J by 0 bases, leaving 5 bases between them. The CDR3 is made up of 13 amino acids. Germline values: CDR1 MDHEN, CDR2 SYDVKM.